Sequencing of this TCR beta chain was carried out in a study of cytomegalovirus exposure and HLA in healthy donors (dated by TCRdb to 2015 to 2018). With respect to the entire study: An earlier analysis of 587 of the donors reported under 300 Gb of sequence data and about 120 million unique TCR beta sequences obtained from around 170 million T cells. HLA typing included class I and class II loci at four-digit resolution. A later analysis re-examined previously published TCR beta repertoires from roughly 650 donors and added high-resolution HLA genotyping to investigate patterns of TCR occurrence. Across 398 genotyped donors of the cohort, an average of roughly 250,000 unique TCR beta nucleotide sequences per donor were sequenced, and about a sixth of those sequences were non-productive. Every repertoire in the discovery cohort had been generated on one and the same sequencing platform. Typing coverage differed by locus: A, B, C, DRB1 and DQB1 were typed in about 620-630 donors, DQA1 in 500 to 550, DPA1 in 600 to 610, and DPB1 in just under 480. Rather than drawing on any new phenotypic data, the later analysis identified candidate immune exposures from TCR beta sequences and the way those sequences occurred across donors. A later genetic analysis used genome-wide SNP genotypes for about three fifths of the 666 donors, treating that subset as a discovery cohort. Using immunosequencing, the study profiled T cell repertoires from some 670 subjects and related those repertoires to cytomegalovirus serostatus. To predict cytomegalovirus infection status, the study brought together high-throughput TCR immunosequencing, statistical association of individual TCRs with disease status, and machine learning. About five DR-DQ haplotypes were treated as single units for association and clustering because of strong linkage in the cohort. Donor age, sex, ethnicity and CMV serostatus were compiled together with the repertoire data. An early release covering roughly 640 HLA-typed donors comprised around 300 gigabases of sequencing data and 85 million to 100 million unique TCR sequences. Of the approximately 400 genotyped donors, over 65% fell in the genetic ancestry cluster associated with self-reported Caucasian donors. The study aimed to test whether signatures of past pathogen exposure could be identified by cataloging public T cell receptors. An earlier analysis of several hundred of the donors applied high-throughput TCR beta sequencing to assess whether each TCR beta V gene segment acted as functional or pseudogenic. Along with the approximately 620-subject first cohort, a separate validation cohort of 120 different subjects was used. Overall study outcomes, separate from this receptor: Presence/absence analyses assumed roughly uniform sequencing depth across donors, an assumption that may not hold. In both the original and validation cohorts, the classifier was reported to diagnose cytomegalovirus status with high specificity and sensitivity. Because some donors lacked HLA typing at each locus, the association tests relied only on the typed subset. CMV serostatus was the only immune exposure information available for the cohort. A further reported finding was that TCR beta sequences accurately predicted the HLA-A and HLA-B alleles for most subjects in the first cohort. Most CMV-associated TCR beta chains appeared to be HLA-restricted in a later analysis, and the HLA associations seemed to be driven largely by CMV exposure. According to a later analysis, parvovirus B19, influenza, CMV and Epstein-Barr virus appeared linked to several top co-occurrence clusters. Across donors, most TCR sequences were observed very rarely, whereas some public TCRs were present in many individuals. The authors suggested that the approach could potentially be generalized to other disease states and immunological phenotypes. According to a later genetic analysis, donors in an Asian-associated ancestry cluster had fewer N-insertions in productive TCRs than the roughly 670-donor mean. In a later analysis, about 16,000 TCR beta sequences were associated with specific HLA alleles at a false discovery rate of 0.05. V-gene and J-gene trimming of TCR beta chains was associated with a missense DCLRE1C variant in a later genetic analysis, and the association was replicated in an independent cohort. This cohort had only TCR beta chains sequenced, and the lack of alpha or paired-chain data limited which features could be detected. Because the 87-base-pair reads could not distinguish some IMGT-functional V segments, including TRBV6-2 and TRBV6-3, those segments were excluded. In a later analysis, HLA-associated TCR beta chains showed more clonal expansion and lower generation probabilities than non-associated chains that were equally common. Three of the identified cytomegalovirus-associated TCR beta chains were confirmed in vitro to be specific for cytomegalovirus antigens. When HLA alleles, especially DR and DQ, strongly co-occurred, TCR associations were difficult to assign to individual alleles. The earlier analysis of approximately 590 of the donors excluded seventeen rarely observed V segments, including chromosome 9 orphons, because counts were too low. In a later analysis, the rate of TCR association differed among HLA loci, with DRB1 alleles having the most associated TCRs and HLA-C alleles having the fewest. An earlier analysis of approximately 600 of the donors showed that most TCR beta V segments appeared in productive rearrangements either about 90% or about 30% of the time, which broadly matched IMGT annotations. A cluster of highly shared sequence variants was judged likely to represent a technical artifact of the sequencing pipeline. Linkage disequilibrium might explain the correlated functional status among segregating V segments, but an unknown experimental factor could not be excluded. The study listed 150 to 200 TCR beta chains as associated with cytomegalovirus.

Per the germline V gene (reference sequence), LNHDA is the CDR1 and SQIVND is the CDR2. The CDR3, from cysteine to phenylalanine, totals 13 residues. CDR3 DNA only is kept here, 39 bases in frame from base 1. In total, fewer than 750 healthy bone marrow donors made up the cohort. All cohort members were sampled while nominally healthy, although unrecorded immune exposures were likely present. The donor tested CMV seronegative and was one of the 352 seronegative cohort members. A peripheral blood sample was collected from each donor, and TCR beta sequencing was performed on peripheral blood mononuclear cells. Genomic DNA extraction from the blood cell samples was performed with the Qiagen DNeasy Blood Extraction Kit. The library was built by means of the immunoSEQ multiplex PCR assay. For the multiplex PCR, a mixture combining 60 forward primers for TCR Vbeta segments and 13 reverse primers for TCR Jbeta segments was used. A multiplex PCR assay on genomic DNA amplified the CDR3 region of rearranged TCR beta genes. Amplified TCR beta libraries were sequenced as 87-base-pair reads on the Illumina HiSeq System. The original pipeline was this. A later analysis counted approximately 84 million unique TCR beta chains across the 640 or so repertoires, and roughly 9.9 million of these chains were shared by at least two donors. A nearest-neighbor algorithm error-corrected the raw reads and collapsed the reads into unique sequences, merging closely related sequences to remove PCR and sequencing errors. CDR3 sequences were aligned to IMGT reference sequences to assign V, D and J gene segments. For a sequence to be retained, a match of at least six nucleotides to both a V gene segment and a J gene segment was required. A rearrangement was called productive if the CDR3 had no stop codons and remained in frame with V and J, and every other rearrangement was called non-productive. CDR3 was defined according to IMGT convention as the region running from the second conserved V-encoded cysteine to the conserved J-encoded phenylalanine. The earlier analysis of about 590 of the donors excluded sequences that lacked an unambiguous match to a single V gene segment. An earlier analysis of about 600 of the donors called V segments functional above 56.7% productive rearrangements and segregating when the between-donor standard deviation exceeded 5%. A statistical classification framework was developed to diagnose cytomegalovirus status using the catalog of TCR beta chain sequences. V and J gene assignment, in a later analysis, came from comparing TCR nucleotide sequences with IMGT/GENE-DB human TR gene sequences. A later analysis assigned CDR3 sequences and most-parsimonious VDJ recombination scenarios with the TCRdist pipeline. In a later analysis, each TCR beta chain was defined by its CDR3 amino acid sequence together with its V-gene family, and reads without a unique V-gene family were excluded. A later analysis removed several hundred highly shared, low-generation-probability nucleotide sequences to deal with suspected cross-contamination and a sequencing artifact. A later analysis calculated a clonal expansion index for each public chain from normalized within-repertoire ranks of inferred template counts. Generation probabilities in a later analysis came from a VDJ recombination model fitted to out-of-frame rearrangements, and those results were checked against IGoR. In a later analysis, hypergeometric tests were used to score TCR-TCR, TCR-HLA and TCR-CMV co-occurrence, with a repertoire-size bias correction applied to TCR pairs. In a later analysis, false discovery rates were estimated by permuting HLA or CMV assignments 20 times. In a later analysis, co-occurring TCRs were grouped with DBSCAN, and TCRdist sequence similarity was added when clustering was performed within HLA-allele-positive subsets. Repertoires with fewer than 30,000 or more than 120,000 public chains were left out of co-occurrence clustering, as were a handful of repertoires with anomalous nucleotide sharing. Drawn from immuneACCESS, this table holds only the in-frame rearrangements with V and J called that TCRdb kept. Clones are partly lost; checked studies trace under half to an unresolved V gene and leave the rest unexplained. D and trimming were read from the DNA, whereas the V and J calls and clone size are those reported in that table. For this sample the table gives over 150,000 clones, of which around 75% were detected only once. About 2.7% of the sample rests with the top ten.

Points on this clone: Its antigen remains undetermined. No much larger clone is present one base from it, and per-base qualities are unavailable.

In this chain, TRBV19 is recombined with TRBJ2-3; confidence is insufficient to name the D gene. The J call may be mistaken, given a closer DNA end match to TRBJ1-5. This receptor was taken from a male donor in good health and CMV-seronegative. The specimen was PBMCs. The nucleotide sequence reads TGTGCCAGTAGCGTTAGCGGCACAGATACGCAGCATTTT. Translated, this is CASSVSGTDTQHF.